A selection of T cell receptor beta chains follows, all from one sample in a study of cytomegalovirus exposure and HLA in healthy donors. TCRdb keeps only in-frame clones here, not all; method: immunoSEQ multiplex PCR. The sample has over 150,000 clones; around three quarters are singletons. Sequenced: PBMCs. The receptors here all came from a middle-aged man in good health and CMV-seronegative. CDR3s include the opening cysteine and the closing phenylalanine or tryptophan. The D gene is left open where the match is weak. Size is omitted from some rows. Given values are once, few, many or a class for expanded clones.

CDR3nt	CDR3aa	j_gene	abundance	d_gene	v_gene
TGTGCCAGCAGAGGCGCAGGGACAGGGACCTACGAGCAGTACTTC	CASRGAGTGTYEQYF	TRBJ2-7	few	TRBD1	TRBV28
TGTGCCAGTAGTCCATTGTCCCCCCCCTACGAGCAGTACTTC	CASSPLSPPYEQYF	TRBJ2-7	NA	NA	TRBV19
TGTGCCAGCAGACGGGTTTCCGAGCAGTACTTC	CASRRVSEQYF	TRBJ2-7	NA	NA	TRBV13
TGTGCCAGCAGCCGGGGGGACACTGAAGCTTTCTTT	CASSRGDTEAFF	TRBJ1-1	NA	NA	TRBV6-5
TGCGCCAGCAGCCAGACTAGTCGGTGGTTCTTC	CASSQTSRWFF	TRBJ2-1	NA	NA	TRBV4-1
TGTGCCAGCAGCTTAGGAGCTAGCACAGATACGCAGTATTTT	CASSLGASTDTQYF	TRBJ2-3	NA	NA	TRBV11-2
TGTGCCAGCAGTCGACCAGGGGGAGAAGAGACCCAGTACTTC	CASSRPGGEETQYF	TRBJ2-5	NA	TRBD1	TRBV5-4
TGTGCCAGCAGTGACCTTTTATGGGGGGACAGGGGGCGACTTAACTATGGCTACACCTTC	CASSDLLWGDRGRLNYGYTF	TRBJ1-2	NA	TRBD1	TRBV6-4
TGTGCCAGTAGGACTGTGGGGGGGGCCGGGGAGCTGTTTTTT	CASRTVGGAGELFF	TRBJ2-2	NA	TRBD2	TRBV19
TGCGCCAGCAGCTTATTTCTACAGGCAGTAGCCAAAAACAGTCAGTACTTC	CASSLFLQAVAKNSQYF	TRBJ2-4	once	NA	TRBV5-1
TGTGCCAGCAGTTCCACGACTAGCGGGAGGGTGGAGACCCAGTACTTC	CASSSTTSGRVETQYF	TRBJ2-5	NA	TRBD2	TRBV28
TGTGCCAGCAGTCAGGGACAGGCTATGAACACTGAAGCTTTCTTT	CASSQGQAMNTEAFF	TRBJ1-1	NA	TRBD1	TRBV27
TGTGCCAGCAGCCGCTTAGCGGGAGGCACCGGGGAGCTGTTTTTT	CASSRLAGGTGELFF	TRBJ2-2	NA	TRBD2	TRBV5-4
TGTGCCAGCAGTCCCGCAAACCGGGACAGGGTCAATCAGCCCCAGCATTTT	CASSPANRDRVNQPQHF	TRBJ1-5	NA	TRBD1	TRBV28
TGTGCCAGAGACCGACGGAGCTCTGGGGCCAACGTCCTGACTTTC	CARDRRSSGANVLTF	TRBJ2-6	few	NA	TRBV2
TGCGCCAGCAGCTTGGCCGGGGGACAGGGAGTGGATGGCTACACCTTC	CASSLAGGQGVDGYTF	TRBJ1-2	NA	TRBD1	TRBV5-1
TGTGCCAGCAGGGGGACTAGCGGTAGAGACGCCTACGAGCAGTACTTC	CASRGTSGRDAYEQYF	TRBJ2-7	once	TRBD2	TRBV6-6
TGTGCCACCAGCAGAGAGGGAGGCGGGGTGGCCAGGGAGCTGTTTTTT	CATSREGGGVARELFF	TRBJ2-2	few	NA	TRBV15
TGTGCCAGCAGCCCTACCACGGCGGCTAGGGGGCTGAGGACCCAGTACTTC	CASSPTTAARGLRTQYF	TRBJ2-5	NA	TRBD1	TRBV7-2
TGTGCCAGTAGTAACTCGGCCAGGTCGCCAGATACGCAGTATTTT	CASSNSARSPDTQYF	TRBJ2-3	once	NA	TRBV19
TGTGCCAGCAGCCCGGGACACATAGAGACAGATACGCAGTATTTT	CASSPGHIETDTQYF	TRBJ2-3	few	NA	TRBV5-4
TGTGCCAGCAGTTTCTTCGGGACAGGGGGGGAGACCCAGTACTTC	CASSFFGTGGETQYF	TRBJ2-5	NA	TRBD1	TRBV28
TGTGCCAGCGGGGAGTTCACAGATACGCAGTATTTT	CASGEFTDTQYF	TRBJ2-3	NA	NA	TRBV6-6
TGTGCCAGCAGTTGGGGCGTCGGCCTACGGTACTTC	CASSWGVGLRYF	TRBJ2-5	NA	NA	TRBV28
TGCAGCGTTGAAAGCGGGAGCGGCCCCGACAATGAGCAGTTCTTC	CSVESGSGPDNEQFF	TRBJ2-1	NA	TRBD2	TRBV29-1
TGCGCCAGCAGCTTAGACAGGGTCTACGAGCAGTACTTC	CASSLDRVYEQYF	TRBJ2-7	once	TRBD1	TRBV5-1
TGTGCCACTAGCAGAGGGGGGGGAGGAGCCACCTACGAGCAGTACTTC	CATSRGGGGATYEQYF	TRBJ2-7	once	NA	TRBV15
TGCAGCGGGGGGCTCGGGACAGGGCAAGAGACCCAGTACTTC	CSGGLGTGQETQYF	TRBJ2-5	NA	TRBD1	TRBV29-1
TGTGCCAGTAGAGGGGACAGGGGTTACGAGCAGTACTTC	CASRGDRGYEQYF	TRBJ2-7	NA	TRBD1	TRBV19
TGTGCCAGCAGCAGGAGACAGGGCCTCTCCTACGAGCAGTACTTC	CASSRRQGLSYEQYF	TRBJ2-7	NA	TRBD1	TRBV6-6
TGCGCCAGCAGCTTGGGGGCCCCGACCGATACGCAGTATTTT	CASSLGAPTDTQYF	TRBJ2-3	once	NA	TRBV5-1
TGTGCCAGCACCCGGCGGCTAGCGGGAATCGATGAGCAGTTCTTC	CASTRRLAGIDEQFF	TRBJ2-1	NA	TRBD2	TRBV6-1
TGTGCCAGCAGCATCGACAGGGCGGAGGGCAATGAGCAGTTCTTC	CASSIDRAEGNEQFF	TRBJ2-1	few	NA	TRBV9
TGTGCCAGCAGTGAAGCGCTAGGGGGAAATCAGCCCCAGCATTTT	CASSEALGGNQPQHF	TRBJ1-5	NA	NA	TRBV2
TGTGCCAGCCGACGGGGGCGGGAGACGGAGACCCAGTACTTC	CASRRGRETETQYF	TRBJ2-5	NA	NA	TRBV6-6
TGCGCCAGCAGTGAGTCCCTTCGCCTTTGGCGGTTC	CASSESLRLWRF	TRBJ2-7	NA	NA	TRBV10-1
TGCGCCAGCAGAAGGACAGGGGAGGACGGGCAGTACTTC	CASRRTGEDGQYF	TRBJ2-7	NA	TRBD1	TRBV5-1
TGCGCCAGCAGCTCGCTACAGGGGGGTACCTACGAGCAGTACTTC	CASSSLQGGTYEQYF	TRBJ2-7	NA	TRBD1	TRBV5-1
TGTGCCAGCAGTGACCACTGGCGGACAGGATGGAACTATGGCTACACCTTC	CASSDHWRTGWNYGYTF	TRBJ1-2	NA	TRBD1	TRBV6-1
TGTGCCAGCAGCCGACAGGGGACTAGCGGGATCAACTACGAGCAGTACTTC	CASSRQGTSGINYEQYF	TRBJ2-7	few	TRBD2	TRBV7-8